This T cell receptor beta chain was captured in a study of shared clonotypes between healthy human individuals. Findings and limits, study-wide: Memory subsets generally showed lower estimated richness than naive subsets.

Several immunoSEQ 96-well plates shared each subset's DNA, each plate a replicate. Sorted-subset replicate PCR reactions were performed with about 190 ng DNA, corresponding to roughly 30,000 T cell genomes. The data were produced by immunoSEQ multiplex PCR, yet TCRdb's version contains in-frame clones alone and is incomplete. The sample has around 1,100,000 clones, approximately 80% seen once. Of note for this clone: As yet, its antigen is unknown. Other DNA sequences in the same sample also yield this CDR3.

This CDR3 region has 15 residues. Germline assignment: CDR1 SGDLS and CDR2 YYNGEE. V was pared by 2 bases and J by 1 base, with 10 bases between. The V gene is TRBV9, the J gene TRBJ2-1; no firm D call. This TCR was sampled from a man aged 18-30 years in good health. Some clones in this sample may be carry-over from other donors' samples. Material for sequencing was memory CD4+ T cells from PBMCs. The subset here: CD45RA-negative fraction. DNA of the CDR3: TGTGCCAGCAGCGTCATACCTTCTTCCTACAATGAGCAGTTCTTC. It encodes CASSVIPSSYNEQFF.